Each of the 30 T cell receptor beta chains below was sequenced from the same sample in a study of regulatory T cells. Primers: 52 TRBV forward and 13 TRBJ reverse. Assay: immunoSEQ multiplex PCR; the TCRdb copy retains only in-frame clones and omits some. Of 30,000 to 40,000 clones listed, approximately 90% were seen once; the top ten hold 2% to 3%. Overall study results and limits: Hydrophobic residues at CDR3 positions 6 and 7 were enriched in conventional CD4+ T cells of CD3G-deficient patients.

No antigens are known for them. The material sequenced was conventional CD4+ T cells sorted from blood. These receptors came from a person between 18 and 35 years old with CD3G deficiency.

This sequence joins TRBV6-1 and TRBJ1-1, with D possibly matching TRBD1 (6 bases). The CDR3 extends over 14 amino acids. From germline, CDR1 is MNHNS and CDR2 SASEGT. V was cut by 3 bases and J by 0 bases, with 8 bases left in between. CDR3 in DNA: TGTGCCAGCAGTGATTGGGGGCTGAACACTGAAGCTTTCTTT. Protein sequence: CASSDWGLNTEAFF.

The chain has TRBV10-3 and TRBJ2-1; 7 bases line up with TRBD1. Germline-derived CDR1 and CDR2 are ENHRY and SYGVKD. The CDR3 is made up of 15 amino acids. Losses at the gene ends were 10 bases for V and 5 bases for J; bases not matched to a gene: 14. The CDR3 sequence is CATGQSDRADNEQFF. The DNA for the CDR3 is TGTGCCACCGGACAAAGTGACAGGGCCGACAATGAGCAGTTCTTC.

This rearrangement joins TRBV30 to TRBJ2-3, with a tentative D call TRBD2 (5 bases). In germline, CDR1 is GTSNPN, CDR2 SVGIG (reference sequence). V was clipped by 3 bases and J by 5 bases, with 12 bases between them. This CDR3 is 13 amino acids long. CDR3 sequence reads: CAWSKRRLDTQYF. CDR3 nucleotides: TGTGCCTGGAGCAAGCGGCGGTTAGATACGCAGTATTTT.

This clone is a singleton in its sample. J is TRBJ2-7 and V is TRBV11-2; 11 nucleotides align to TRBD1. Germline CDR1 and CDR2: SGHAT and FQNNGV. There are 16 residues in the CDR3. J gave up 3 bases and V 4 bases, and 8 bases lay outside the gene matches. The CDR3 nucleotides read TGTGCCAGCAGCTATATGACCGGGACAGGGGGCTACGAGCAGTACTTC. This sequence encodes CASSYMTGTGGYEQYF.

The V gene is TRBV6-6, the J gene TRBJ1-2; D is unresolved. V lost 5 bases and J lost 7, with 17 bases in between. The germline V gene has CDR1 MNHNY and CDR2 SVGAGI (reference sequence). The CDR3 sequence is 14 residues long. The CDR3 sequence: CASSAPGVLSGYTF. CDR3 DNA sequence: TGTGCCAGCAGTGCCCCAGGCGTACTGAGTGGCTACACCTTC.

The chain carries TRBV5-1 and TRBJ2-3; perhaps TRBD1 as D (6 bases). Trimming left V 0 bases short and J 2 bases short, with 13 bases between. This CDR3 is 16 amino acids long. Germline-derived CDR1 and CDR2 are SGHRS and YFSETQ. This CDR3 is CASSLDLGGATDTQYF. CDR3 DNA sequence: TGCGCCAGCAGCTTGGACCTAGGGGGAGCCACAGATACGCAGTATTTT.

The V call is TRBV5-1, the J call TRBJ1-2, with D perhaps TRBD1 (6 bases). Trimming shortened V by 4 bases and J by 6 bases, and 10 bases separated the two germline ends. This CDR3 has 12 residues. Germline-derived CDR1 and CDR2 are SGHRS and YFSETQ. The CDR3 nucleotides read TGCGCCAGCAGCAAGGGGGGAGATGGCTACACCTTC. Its translation is CASSKGGDGYTF.

The J gene is TRBJ1-2, the V gene TRBV6-1; D remains ambiguous. Trimming took off 4 bases at V and 0 bases at J, with 9 bases between the two ends. The CDR3 is 14 amino acids. Germline CDR1 and CDR2: MNHNS and SASEGT. CDR3 protein: CASSVGTPNYGYTF. For the CDR3, the DNA is TGTGCCAGCAGTGTGGGCACTCCTAACTATGGCTACACCTTC.

The chain joins TRBV6-1 to TRBJ1-3, with D possibly TRBD1 on 6 matching bases. Germline values: CDR1 MNHNS, CDR2 SASEGT. The germline V and J ends were trimmed by 1 base and 8 bases, with 9 bases remaining between them. CDR3 length equals 13 residues. The DNA for the CDR3 is TGTGCCAGCAGTGAAGGCAGGGGCGACACCATATATTTT. Translated, it gives CASSEGRGDTIYF.

V usage is TRBV7-9 and J usage is TRBJ2-3, with D perhaps matching TRBD1 (6 bases). In germline, CDR1 is SEHNR, CDR2 FQNEAQ (reference sequence). The CDR3 runs 14 residues. V gave up 4 bases and J gave up 5 bases, with 13 bases separating them. The CDR3 is CASSSGQPVDTQYF. In nucleotides, the CDR3 is TGTGCCAGCAGCTCGGGACAACCCGTAGATACGCAGTATTTT.

The chain employs TRBV13 and TRBJ1-6, with 7 bases identical to TRBD1. Unmatched junction bases numbered 11, after V lost 5 bases and J lost 7 bases. Germline loops: CDR1 PRHDT, CDR2 FYEKMQ (reference sequence). The CDR3 has 16 residues. DNA of the CDR3: TGTGCCAGCAGCCTAAGATCGGGACAGAAGAATTCACCCCTCCACTTT. It translates to CASSLRSGQKNSPLHF.

Comments on this clone: One end of the junction does not line up with germline, which may come from a read error. The rearrangement uses TRBV6-1 and TRBJ2-2, with D hard to call. CDR1 is MNHNS, CDR2 SASEGT, per germline. The CDR3 runs 18 residues. The CDR3 coding sequence is TGTGCCAGCAGTGAAGCGCTTCCACCCTACGCGAATACCGGGGAGCTGTTTTTT. Translated: CASSEALPPYANTGELFF.

This chain's CDR3 is CAISGQGTYEQYF. CDR3 bases: TGTGCCATCAGTGGACAGGGGACCTACGAGCAGTACTTC. V is TRBV10-3 and J is TRBJ2-7; TRBD1 aligns across 8 bases. The CDR3 consists of 13 residues. Germline lookup yields CDR1 ENHRY and CDR2 SYGVKD. The V segment lost 4 bases and the J segment 2 bases; nucleotides outside the gene matches: 1.

The chain employs TRBV6-6 and TRBJ1-1; no clear D. The V gene's germline CDR1 is MNHNY and CDR2 SVGAGI (reference sequence). The CDR3 loop spans 12 amino acids. The V and J ends lost 0 bases and 7 bases respectively, with 6 bases between them. CDR3 coding DNA: TGTGCCAGCAGTTACTCGACTAATGAAGCTTTCTTT. Its translation: CASSYSTNEAFF.

This clone is large (0.1 to 1%) by share. The chain employs TRBV11-2 and TRBJ2-7; 9 nucleotides line up with TRBD1. Germline CDR1 reads SGHAT; CDR2 reads FQNNGV. The J segment lost 2 bases and the V segment lost 5 bases, leaving 7 bases of the junction unmatched. This CDR3 has 15 residues. In DNA, the CDR3 is TGTGCCAGCAGCCTAGCCGGGACAGGGCCCTACGAGCAGTACTTC. Translation gives CASSLAGTGPYEQYF.

This clone was seen only once. V usage is TRBV6-1 and J usage is TRBJ1-1, with a tentative D call TRBD1 (5 bases). V lost 7 bases and J 6 bases, leaving 15 bases between the germline ends. Germline V gives CDR1 MNHNS, CDR2 SASEGT. The CDR3 length is 13 residues. The CDR3 nucleotides read TGTGCCAGCAAGAGGGGAATGGAGGCTGAAGCTTTCTTT. It yields the protein CASKRGMEAEAFF.

CDR3 sequence reads: CASATSRIYEQYF. The CDR3 nucleotides read TGTGCCAGCGCGACTAGCAGAATCTACGAGCAGTACTTC. The chain links TRBV6-1 to TRBJ2-7, with 7 nucleotides matching TRBD2. The CDR3 is made up of 13 amino acids. Germline V gives CDR1 MNHNS, CDR2 SASEGT. V shed 8 bases, J shed 3 bases, and the junction held 7 bases outside the gene matches.

On this clone itself: Relative to the germline gene, one junction end is altered; a read error may explain this. V is TRBV18 and J is TRBJ2-3; D not resolved. Germline V lookup: CDR1 KGHSH, CDR2 LQKENI. This CDR3 has 13 residues. The CDR3 spells CASSPGNYGRLHF. The CDR3 DNA follows: TGTGCCAGCTCACCGGGTAATTACGGCAGGCTGCATTTT. Variable domain in full (rest from reference TRBV18 and TRBJ2-3): NAGVMQNPRHLVRRRGQEARLRCSPMKGHSHVYWYRQLPEEGLKFMVYLQKENIIDESGMPKERFSAEFPKEGPSILRIQQVVRGDSAAYFCASSPGNYGRLHFGPGTRLTVL.

As to this clone: This specimen includes other DNA sequences encoding the same CDR3. The gene calls are TRBV5-1 and TRBJ1-1, with D uncertain. Between the trimmed V and J ends, which lost 0 bases and 1 base, there was a span of 4 bases. The CDR3 contains 13 residues. The germline CDR1 and CDR2 sequences are SGHRS and YFSETQ. CDR3 coding DNA: TGCGCCAGCAGCTTGGAGGGGAACACTGAAGCTTTCTTT. Translated, it gives CASSLEGNTEAFF.

The gene calls are TRBV7-9 and TRBJ2-5; 11 positions agree with TRBD2. CDR1 is SEHNR and CDR2 is FQNEAQ in the germline V gene (reference sequence). The CDR3 has 13 amino acids. The V gene end was trimmed by 5 bases and the J gene end by 7 bases; junction bases not matched to a gene: 3. This CDR3 is CASSTGTSGTQYF. CDR3 coding DNA: TGTGCCAGCAGCACCGGGACTAGCGGGACCCAGTACTTC.

This chain connects TRBV28 to TRBJ2-7, with TRBD2 identical over 7 bases. The V and J ends lost 2 bases and 3 bases, in that order; junction bases with no gene match: 7. CDR1 MDHEN and CDR2 SYDVKM come from the germline V gene. The CDR3 consists of 15 residues. The CDR3 region is CASSLGGVRGYEQYF. CDR3 coding DNA: TGTGCCAGCAGTTTAGGGGGGGTGCGAGGCTACGAGCAGTACTTC.

The chain couples TRBV10-3 to TRBJ2-5; TRBD2 matches at 13 bases. Per the germline V gene, CDR1 is ENHRY and CDR2 is SYGVKD. With V trimmed by 10 bases and J by 3 bases, 2 bases remained unmatched. The CDR3 is made up of 13 amino acids. The CDR3: CATGLAGEETQYF. CDR3 bases: TGTGCCACCGGACTAGCGGGGGAAGAGACCCAGTACTTC.

This chain's CDR3 is CASSALAGGADNEQFF. For the CDR3, the DNA is TGTGCCAGCAGTGCATTAGCGGGAGGGGCTGACAATGAGCAGTTCTTC. This chain links TRBV6-1 with TRBJ2-1; TRBD2 aligns across 11 bases. Germline CDR1 MNHNS, CDR2 SASEGT. The CDR3 contains 16 residues. V trimming: 4 bases; J trimming: 5 bases; junction bases outside the gene matches: 7.

The chain carries TRBV21-1 and TRBJ2-1; the tabulated D call, TRBD2, remains unverified against the DNA. TRBV21-1 is annotated as a pseudogene. The CDR3 is 16 residues long. The CDR3 here is CSITRTSGSSYNEQFF. As DNA, the CDR3 is TGTTCCATAACCCGAACTAGCGGGAGCTCCTACAATGAGCAGTTCTTC.

The rearrangement uses TRBV6-5 and TRBJ2-4; TRBD1 agrees at 9 bases. V shed 2 bases, J shed 4 bases, and the junction held 6 bases outside the gene matches. The CDR3 consists of 16 residues. Germline CDR1 and CDR2: MNHEY and SVGAGI. CDR3 DNA: TGTGCCAGCAGTTACGACGGGACAGGGAATAAAAACATTCAGTACTTC. Its protein product is CASSYDGTGNKNIQYF.

The chain joins TRBV4-1 to TRBJ2-1; no reliable D call. Trimming took off 4 bases at V and 1 base at J, with 17 bases between the two ends. Germline CDR1 and CDR2: MGHRA and YSYEKL. The CDR3 runs to 17 residues. For the CDR3, the DNA is TGCGCCAGCAGCCTTACTAAGAACATCAGATCCTACAATGAGCAGTTCTTC. Encoded protein: CASSLTKNIRSYNEQFF.

The rearrangement links TRBV6-1 to TRBJ1-6, with 9 bases identical to TRBD1. The germline gives CDR1 MNHNS, CDR2 SASEGT. The CDR3 loop spans 15 amino acids. V gave up 2 bases and J gave up 7 bases; unmatched junction bases: 3. The CDR3 DNA follows: TGTGCCAGCAGTGAACCGGGACAGGGCAATTCACCCCTCCACTTT. This sequence encodes CASSEPGQGNSPLHF.

The chain uses TRBV13 and TRBJ2-3, with no clear D. The germline V gene has CDR1 PRHDT and CDR2 FYEKMQ (reference sequence). The V gene lost 3 bases and the J gene lost 6 bases, with 13 bases spanning the gap. The CDR3 extends over 14 amino acids. The CDR3 sequence is CASSLGSSLDTQYF. Here the CDR3 DNA reads TGTGCCAGCAGCTTGGGCTCTAGTTTGGATACGCAGTATTTT.

CDR3 DNA sequence: TGTGCCAGCAGTTCCGGGACTAGCGGGATTTACAATGAGCAGTTCTTC. Its protein product is CASSSGTSGIYNEQFF. J is TRBJ2-1 and V is TRBV6-6, with 13 bases lining up with TRBD2. CDR1 and CDR2 (germline): MNHNY, SVGAGI (reference sequence). This CDR3 spans 16 amino acids. The trim removed 4 bases at V and 4 bases at J, leaving 4 bases unmatched.

The rearrangement links TRBV5-1 to TRBJ2-7, with D maybe TRBD1 (6 bases). The CDR3 is 12 residues long. V lost 4 bases to trimming and J lost 4 bases, with 9 bases between them. CDR1 and CDR2 (germline): SGHRS, YFSETQ. CDR3 nucleotides: TGCGCCAGCAGCCGAACAGGGTACGAGCAGTACTTC. Protein sequence: CASSRTGYEQYF.